The subject of this entry is one T cell receptor beta chain. The antigen is unknown. The immunoSEQ assay was v3.0, run at survey level. Generated by immunoSEQ multiplex PCR, the TCRdb table keeps only in-frame clones and is missing some. The sample records 24,000 or so clones, about 92% being singletons. These data are taken from a study of long-term antiretroviral therapy in people with HIV. The study's findings and limits: In samples taken after ART, diversity increased but remained below transplant donor control levels. The blood, collected between the mid-2000s and the late 2010s, was possibly taken under older ART regimens. ART adherence, viral resistance and therapy changes were not recorded.

The V and J ends lost 0 bases and 8 bases respectively, with 10 bases between them. The CDR3 is made up of 14 amino acids. CDR1 and CDR2 from the germline V gene are LGHNA and YSLEER. The specimen comprised unsorted PBMCs, sampled 7.6 years after starting antiretroviral therapy. V and J are TRBV4-3 and TRBJ1-4; D unclear. The receptor was isolated from a woman aged 40-49 years with HIV. The CDR3 region has the DNA TGCGCCAGCAGCCAAGACCCCCTCTACGAAAAACTGTTTTTT. Translating gives CASSQDPLYEKLFF.